These 20 T cell receptor beta chains came from one sample sequenced in a study of shared clonotypes between healthy human individuals. TCRdb's copy holds only in-frame clones and misses some; the assay was immunoSEQ multiplex PCR. The data show about 2.4 million clones, over 85% seen once. Sequencing was carried out using naive CD4+ T cells from PBMCs. Subset specified: CD45RA+ positively selected. These receptors all come from a man aged 18 to 30 in good health. Some clones in this sample may be carry-over from other donors' samples.

The V and J genes are TRBV4-1 and TRBJ2-7; possibly TRBD1 or TRBD2 for D (7 bases each). Germline V gives CDR1 MGHRA, CDR2 YSYEKL. V was pared by 4 bases and J by 4 bases, with 14 bases between. The CDR3 loop spans 14 amino acids. This CDR3 is CASSLSGGGYEQYF. CDR3 nucleotides: TGCGCCAGCAGCCTATCAGGGGGGGGATACGAGCAGTACTTC.

The V gene is TRBV19, the J gene TRBJ2-5; maybe TRBD1 (6 bases). Trimming took 10 bases from V and 2 from J, leaving 11 bases between them. Germline CDR1 and CDR2: LNHDA and SQIVND (reference sequence). There are 12 residues in the CDR3. CDR3 nucleotides: TGTGCCACCAGAGACAGGCAAGAGACCCAGTACTTC. It encodes CATRDRQETQYF.

Comment on this clone: Other nucleotide sequences in the sample specify the same CDR3. The chain recombines TRBV5-1 with TRBJ1-1, with a weak D call TRBD1 (6 bases). Germline V gene lookup returns CDR1 SGHRS and CDR2 YFSETQ. The CDR3 is made up of 15 amino acids. V was shortened by 0 bases and J by 5 bases, with 14 bases between the two germline ends. The CDR3 is CASSLAVLGGTEAFF. CDR3 nucleotide sequence: TGCGCCAGCAGCTTGGCCGTTTTAGGGGGGACTGAAGCTTTCTTT.

This clone is a singleton in its sample. The genes are TRBV21-1 and TRBJ1-4; the table gives TRBD1 as D, unverified against the DNA. TRBV21-1 is described as a pseudogene. This CDR3 is 16 amino acids long. CDR3: CASSKADRGTNEKLFF. The DNA of the CDR3 is TGTGCCAGCAGCAAGGCCGACAGGGGGACTAATGAAAAACTGTTTTTT.

This chain joins TRBV28 and TRBJ1-5, with 8 nucleotides matching TRBD1. CDR1 is MDHEN and CDR2 is SYDVKM in the germline V gene. The CDR3 length is 17 residues. V dropped 7 bases and J dropped 5; count of bases not matched to a gene: 16. The CDR3: CASNIIKRTGLYQPQHF. The DNA for the CDR3 is TGTGCCAGCAATATTATCAAGCGGACAGGGTTGTATCAGCCCCAGCATTTT.

The rearrangement links TRBV7-9 to TRBJ2-5, with 8 bases matching TRBD1. The V segment lost 5 bases and the J segment 4 bases; nucleotides outside the gene matches: 3. This CDR3 comprises 13 residues. CDR1 SEHNR and CDR2 FQNEAQ come from the germline V gene (reference sequence). CDR3 residues: CASSDRGRETQYF. As DNA, the CDR3 is TGTGCCAGCAGCGACAGGGGTCGAGAGACCCAGTACTTC.

The sample holds one count of this clone. The chain employs TRBV5-4 and TRBJ2-3; D gene ambiguous. From germline, CDR1 is SGHNT and CDR2 YYREEE (reference sequence). CDR3 size: 13 residues. Deletions cut 0 bases from V and 3 bases from J, with 5 bases between. CDR3 in amino acids: CASSLAETDTQYF. For the CDR3, the DNA is TGTGCCAGCAGCTTGGCCGAAACAGATACGCAGTATTTT. Full variable domain (rest looked up from reference TRBV5-4 and TRBJ2-3): ETGVTQSPTHLIKTRGQQVTLRCSSQSGHNTVSWYQQALGQGPQFIFQYYREEENGRGNFPPRFSGLQFPNYSSELNVNALELDDSALYLCASSLAETDTQYFGPGTRLTVL.

This clone was observed once. This chain links TRBV6-4 with TRBJ1-5, with a weak D call TRBD1 (5 bases). This CDR3 contains 19 residues. V dropped 0 bases and J dropped 3 bases, with 21 bases sitting between them. The germline V gene encodes CDR1 MRHNA and CDR2 SNTAGT. The CDR3 region is CASSDSMIETKGHNQPQHF. The CDR3 DNA is TGTGCCAGCAGTGACTCGATGATTGAAACTAAGGGGCACAATCAGCCCCAGCATTTT.

The chain links TRBV27 to TRBJ1-6; perhaps TRBD1 as D (6 bases). This CDR3 comprises 13 residues. Germline V lookup: CDR1 MNHEY, CDR2 SMNVEV (reference sequence). Trimming shortened V by 6 bases and J by 9 bases, and 12 bases separated the two germline ends. In DNA, the CDR3 is TGTGCCAGCAGACCGACAGGCTCTTCACCCCTCCACTTT. Protein product: CASRPTGSSPLHF.

The CDR3 sequence: CASSLRRGQGNEKLFF. Here the CDR3 DNA reads TGTGCCAGCAGCTTAAGGAGGGGACAGGGTAATGAAAAACTGTTTTTT. The chain employs TRBV13 and TRBJ1-4; 9 bases line up with TRBD1. The CDR3 is made up of 16 amino acids. CDR1 is PRHDT, CDR2 FYEKMQ, per germline (reference sequence). Germline trimming cut 2 bases from V and 4 bases from J; bases unmatched to any gene: 5.

This clone was recorded once. Distinct nucleotide sequences in the sample also encode this CDR3. This chain uses TRBV7-2 with TRBJ2-5; 7 nucleotides align to TRBD1. V was pared by 3 bases and J by 5 bases, with 3 bases of the junction left unmatched. The CDR3 has 13 residues. Germline CDR1 and CDR2: SGHTA and FQGNSA. The CDR3: CASSLYRGETQYF. CDR3 coding DNA: TGTGCCAGCAGCTTGTACAGGGGTGAGACCCAGTACTTC.

The genes are TRBV29-1 and TRBJ1-4; D may be TRBD1 (6 bases). V was cut by 5 bases and J by 5 bases, with 9 bases left in between. Per the germline V gene, CDR1 is SQVTM and CDR2 is ANQGSEA. The CDR3 has 12 amino acids. CDR3 region: CSVLGGNEKLFF. DNA for the CDR3: TGCAGCGTTCTCGGGGGCAATGAAAAACTGTTTTTT. The full variable domain, rest sourced from reference TRBV29-1 and TRBJ1-4, is SAVISQKPSRDICQRGTSLTIQCQVDSQVTMMFWYRQQPGQSLTLIATANQGSEATYESGFVIDKFPISRPNLTFSTLTVSNMSPEDSSIYLCSVLGGNEKLFFGSGTQLSVL.

The rearrangement links TRBV11-2 to TRBJ2-4; D call uncertain. The germline gives CDR1 SGHAT, CDR2 FQNNGV. This CDR3 comprises 13 residues. V lost 1 base to trimming and J lost 6 bases, with 7 bases between them. Written as DNA, the CDR3 is TGTGCCAGCAGCTTAGGCCGAGCAAACATTCAGTACTTC. Amino acids: CASSLGRANIQYF.

The rearrangement links TRBV28 to TRBJ2-1; 10 bases map to TRBD2. Germline loops: CDR1 MDHEN, CDR2 SYDVKM. The CDR3 covers 17 residues. V lost 3 bases to trimming and J lost 0 bases; unmatched junction nucleotides: 5. The CDR3 protein is CASSFRTSGSSYNEQFF. In DNA, the CDR3 is TGTGCCAGCAGTTTTCGGACTAGCGGAAGCTCCTACAATGAGCAGTTCTTC.

CDR3 in amino acids: CASSDSCRGWGTDTQYF. DNA for the CDR3: TGTGCCAGCAGTGACTCGTGCAGGGGATGGGGCACAGATACGCAGTATTTT. This chain joins TRBV6-4 and TRBJ2-3; D is perhaps TRBD1 (6 bases). This CDR3 is 17 amino acids long. Between the trimmed V and J ends, which lost 0 bases and 1 base, there was a span of 14 bases. Germline V CDR1 and CDR2: MRHNA, SNTAGT.

The CDR3 DNA reads TGTGCCATCATGATTTGGCAGGGGGCGAAGGAGCAATCTAATGAAAAACTGTTTTTT. Residues: CAIMIWQGAKEQSNEKLFF. V usage is TRBV2 and J usage is TRBJ1-4; 8 nucleotides agree with TRBD1. The CDR3 is 19 amino acids. Germline CDR1 SNHLY, CDR2 FYNNEI. With 10 bases clipped from V and 3 bases from J, the junction kept 22 bases outside the gene matches.

The chain links TRBV28 to TRBJ1-4, with TRBD1 matching 7 bases. The CDR3 is 15 amino acids. The ends lost 4 bases at V and 5 bases at J; junction bases unmatched: 7. Germline values: CDR1 MDHEN, CDR2 SYDVKM. CDR3 nucleotides: TGTGCCAGCAGTTCTCTTCCAGGGGGAAATGAAAAACTGTTTTTT. Amino acids: CASSSLPGGNEKLFF.

The chain employs TRBV4-1 and TRBJ1-6, with D uncertain. Germline CDR1 and CDR2: MGHRA and YSYEKL. V was clipped by 3 bases and J by 9 bases, with 6 bases between them. This CDR3 has 12 amino acids. The CDR3 region has the DNA TGCGCCAGCAGCCAGGTCGGTTCACCCCTCCACTTT. This sequence encodes CASSQVGSPLHF.

Worth noting for this clone: In the same sample, other DNA sequences code for this CDR3. This sequence joins TRBV28 and TRBJ2-7, with no clear D. The CDR3 consists of 11 residues. Germline V gene sequence: CDR1 MDHEN, CDR2 SYDVKM. The V and J ends lost 4 bases and 4 bases respectively, with 5 bases between them. CDR3 sequence: CASSSSYEQYF. The CDR3 DNA reads TGTGCCAGCAGTTCAAGTTACGAGCAGTACTTC.

This chain uses TRBV11-1 with TRBJ2-1; D call uncertain. The germline gives CDR1 SGHAT, CDR2 FQDESV (reference sequence). Trimming stripped 5 bases from V and 8 bases from J, with 16 bases between. The CDR3 contains 14 residues. The CDR3 DNA reads TGTGCCAGCAGCCTGTTTGCAGCTCGGGATGAGCAGTTCTTC. It encodes CASSLFAARDEQFF.